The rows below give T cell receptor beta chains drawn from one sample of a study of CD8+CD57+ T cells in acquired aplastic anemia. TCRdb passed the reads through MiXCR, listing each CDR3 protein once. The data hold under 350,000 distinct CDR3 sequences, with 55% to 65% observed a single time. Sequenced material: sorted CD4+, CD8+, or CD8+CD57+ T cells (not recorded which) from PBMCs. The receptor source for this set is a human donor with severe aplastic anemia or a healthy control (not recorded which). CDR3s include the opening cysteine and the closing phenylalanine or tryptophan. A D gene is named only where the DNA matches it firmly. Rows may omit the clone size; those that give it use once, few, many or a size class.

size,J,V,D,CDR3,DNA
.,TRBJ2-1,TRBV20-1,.,CSARRVGSIGEQFF,TGCAGTGCTAGACGCGTTGGGAGTATCGGTGAGCAGTTCTTC
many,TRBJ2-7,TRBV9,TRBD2,CASSVDHRQGLVYEQYF,TGTGCCAGCAGCGTAGACCACAGGCAGGGACTAGTCTACGAGCAGTACTTC
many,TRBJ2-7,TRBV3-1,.,CASSQFRGPIYEQYF,TGTGCCAGCAGCCAATTCCGGGGCCCGATCTACGAGCAGTACTTC
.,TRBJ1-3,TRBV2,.,CASWRPSSGNTIYF,TGTGCCAGCTGGCGACCATCCTCTGGAAACACCATATATTTT
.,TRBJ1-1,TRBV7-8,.,CASSLGGGGEAFF,TGTGCCAGCAGCTTAGGTGGGGGGGGTGAAGCTTTCTTT
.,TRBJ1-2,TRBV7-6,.,CASSSVAQDAKGYTF,TGTGCCAGCAGCTCAGTGGCCCAGGATGCGAAGGGCTACACCTTC
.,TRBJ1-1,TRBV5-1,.,CASSLVGPVYTEAFF,TGCGCCAGCAGCTTGGTGGGCCCGGTGTACACTGAAGCTTTCTTT
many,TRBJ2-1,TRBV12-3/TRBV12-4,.,CASRPSSYNEQFF,TGTGCCAGTAGACCCAGCTCCTACAATGAGCAGTTCTTC
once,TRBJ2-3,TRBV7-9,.,CASRDGGPDTQYF,TGTGCCAGCAGGGACGGGGGGCCAGATACGCAGTATTTT
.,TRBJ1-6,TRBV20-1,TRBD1,CSARVPRQGGNSPLHF,TGCAGTGCTAGAGTGCCCCGACAGGGAGGTAATTCACCCCTCCACTTT
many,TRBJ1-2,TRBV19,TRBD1,CASSTTRQGPGYTF,TGTGCCAGTAGTACCACCCGACAGGGCCCCGGCTACACCTTC
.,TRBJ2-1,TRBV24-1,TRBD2,CASTFSGSAHNEQFF,TGTGCCAGCACCTTCAGCGGGAGTGCCCACAATGAGCAGTTCTTC
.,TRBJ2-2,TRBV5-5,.,CASSFTWESGELFF,TGTGCCAGCAGCTTCACCTGGGAGTCAGGGGAGCTGTTTTTT
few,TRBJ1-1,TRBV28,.,CASSFLGVHEAFF,TGTGCCAGCAGTTTTTTGGGGGTTCATGAAGCTTTCTTT
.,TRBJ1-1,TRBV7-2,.,CASSSDNFRSTEAFF,TGTGCCAGCAGTTCGGACAATTTTCGTTCCACTGAAGCTTTCTTT